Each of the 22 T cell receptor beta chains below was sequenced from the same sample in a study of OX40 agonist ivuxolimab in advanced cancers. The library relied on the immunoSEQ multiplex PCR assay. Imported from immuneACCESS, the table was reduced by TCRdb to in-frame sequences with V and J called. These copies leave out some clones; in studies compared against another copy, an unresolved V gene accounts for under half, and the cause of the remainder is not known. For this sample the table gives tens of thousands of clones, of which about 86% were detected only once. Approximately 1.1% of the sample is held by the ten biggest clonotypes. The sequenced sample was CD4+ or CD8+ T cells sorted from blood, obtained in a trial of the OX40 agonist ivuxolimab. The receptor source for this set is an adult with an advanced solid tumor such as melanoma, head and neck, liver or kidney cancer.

CDR3 DNA: TGCGCCAGCAGCTTGGGAGGGACAGGGAGCTACGAGCAGTACTTC. Translated, it gives CASSLGGTGSYEQYF. The chain has TRBV5-1 and TRBJ2-7, with 9 positions matching TRBD1. Germline values: CDR1 SGHRS, CDR2 YFSETQ. V trimming: 0 bases; J trimming: 3 bases; junction bases outside the gene matches: 4. There are 15 residues in the CDR3.

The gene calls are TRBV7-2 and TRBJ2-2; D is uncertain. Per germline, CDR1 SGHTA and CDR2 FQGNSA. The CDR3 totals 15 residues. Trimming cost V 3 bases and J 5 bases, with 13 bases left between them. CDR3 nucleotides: TGTGCCAGCAGCTTCTCACGGAGTAATACCGGGGAGCTGTTTTTT. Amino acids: CASSFSRSNTGELFF.

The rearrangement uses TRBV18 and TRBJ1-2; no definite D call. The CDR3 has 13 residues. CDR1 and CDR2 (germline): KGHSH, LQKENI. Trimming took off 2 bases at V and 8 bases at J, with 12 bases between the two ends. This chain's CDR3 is CASSPDTVGGYTF. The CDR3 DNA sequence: TGTGCCAGCTCACCAGACACCGTCGGAGGCTACACCTTC.

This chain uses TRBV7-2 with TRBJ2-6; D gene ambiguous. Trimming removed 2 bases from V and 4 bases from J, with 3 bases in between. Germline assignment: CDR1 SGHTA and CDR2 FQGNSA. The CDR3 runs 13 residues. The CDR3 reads CASSLLGANVLTF. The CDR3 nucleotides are TGTGCCAGCAGCTTACTCGGGGCCAACGTCCTGACTTTC. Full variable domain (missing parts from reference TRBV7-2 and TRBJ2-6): GAGVSQSPSNKVTEKGKDVELRCDPISGHTALYWYRQSLGQGLEFLIYFQGNSAPDKSGLPSDRFSAERTGGSVSTLTIQRTQQEDSAVYLCASSLLGANVLTFGAGSRLTVL.

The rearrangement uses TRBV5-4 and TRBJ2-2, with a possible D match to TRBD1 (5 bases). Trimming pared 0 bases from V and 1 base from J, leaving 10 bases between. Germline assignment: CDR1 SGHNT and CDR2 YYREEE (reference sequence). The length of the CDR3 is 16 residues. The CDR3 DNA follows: TGTGCCAGCAGCTTGGGGCAGGGCCTGAACACCGGGGAGCTGTTTTTT. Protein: CASSLGQGLNTGELFF. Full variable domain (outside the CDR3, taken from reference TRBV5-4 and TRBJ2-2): ETGVTQSPTHLIKTRGQQVTLRCSSQSGHNTVSWYQQALGQGPQFIFQYYREEENGRGNFPPRFSGLQFPNYSSELNVNALELDDSALYLCASSLGQGLNTGELFFGEGSRLTVL.

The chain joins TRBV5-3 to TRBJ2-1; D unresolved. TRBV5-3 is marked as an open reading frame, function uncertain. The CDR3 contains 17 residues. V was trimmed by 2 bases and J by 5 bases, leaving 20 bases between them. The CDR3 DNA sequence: TGTGCCAGAAGCTTACGTCCAGAAGACGGTCTAAACAATGAGCAGTTCTTC. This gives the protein CARSLRPEDGLNNEQFF.

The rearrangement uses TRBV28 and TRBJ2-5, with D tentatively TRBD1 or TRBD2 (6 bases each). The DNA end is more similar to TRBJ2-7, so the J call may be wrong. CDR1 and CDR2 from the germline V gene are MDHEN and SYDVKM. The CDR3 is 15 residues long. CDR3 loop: CASSSPAEGAYEQYF. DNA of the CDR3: TGTGCCAGCAGTTCCCCAGCGGAGGGGGCCTACGAGCAGTACTTC.

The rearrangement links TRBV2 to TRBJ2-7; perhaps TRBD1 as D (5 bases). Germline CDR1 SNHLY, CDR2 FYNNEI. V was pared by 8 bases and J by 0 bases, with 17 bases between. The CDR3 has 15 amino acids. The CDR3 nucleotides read TGTGCCAGCCAGGAAGCCACAGGTTACTCCTACGAGCAGTACTTC. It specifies CASQEATGYSYEQYF.

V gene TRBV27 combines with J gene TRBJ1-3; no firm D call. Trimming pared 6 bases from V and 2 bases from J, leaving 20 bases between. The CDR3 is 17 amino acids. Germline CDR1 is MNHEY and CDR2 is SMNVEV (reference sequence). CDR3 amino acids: CASRTPPTGSPGNTIYF. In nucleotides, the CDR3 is TGTGCCAGCAGGACCCCCCCCACCGGGAGCCCTGGAAACACCATATATTTT.

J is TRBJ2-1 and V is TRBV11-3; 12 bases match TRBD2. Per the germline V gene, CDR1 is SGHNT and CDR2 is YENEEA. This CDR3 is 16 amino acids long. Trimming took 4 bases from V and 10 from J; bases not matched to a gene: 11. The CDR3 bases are TGTGCCAGCAGCTCCCCGACTAGCGGGAGCCTGAGGGAGCAGTTCTTC. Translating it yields CASSSPTSGSLREQFF. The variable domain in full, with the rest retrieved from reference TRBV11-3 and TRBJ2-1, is EAGVVQSPRYKIIEKKQPVAFWCNPISGHNTLYWYLQNLGQGPELLIRYENEEAVDDSQLPKDRFSAERLKGVDSTLKIQPAELGDSAVYLCASSSPTSGSLREQFFGPGTRLTVL.

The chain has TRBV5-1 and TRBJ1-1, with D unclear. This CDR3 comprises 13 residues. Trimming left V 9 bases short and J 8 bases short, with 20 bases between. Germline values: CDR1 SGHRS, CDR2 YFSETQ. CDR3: CATTSGGPGEAFF. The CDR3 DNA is TGCGCCACCACCTCAGGAGGGCCCGGGGAAGCTTTCTTT.

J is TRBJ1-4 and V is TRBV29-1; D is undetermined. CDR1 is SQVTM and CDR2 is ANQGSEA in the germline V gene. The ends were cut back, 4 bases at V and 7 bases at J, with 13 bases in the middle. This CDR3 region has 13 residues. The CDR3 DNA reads TGCAGCGTTGTCCGCAGCCCGGGTGAAAAACTGTTTTTT. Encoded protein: CSVVRSPGEKLFF.

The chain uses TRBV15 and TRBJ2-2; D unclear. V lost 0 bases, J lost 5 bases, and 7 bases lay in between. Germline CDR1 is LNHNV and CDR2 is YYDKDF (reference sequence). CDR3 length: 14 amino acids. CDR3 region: CATSRDLTTGELFF. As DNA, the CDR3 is TGTGCCACCAGCAGAGATCTGACTACCGGGGAGCTGTTTTTT.

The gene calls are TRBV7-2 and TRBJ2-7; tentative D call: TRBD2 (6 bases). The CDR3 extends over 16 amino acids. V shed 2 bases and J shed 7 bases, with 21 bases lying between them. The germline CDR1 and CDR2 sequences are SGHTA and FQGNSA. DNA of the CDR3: TGTGCCAGCAGCTTACAAGGCGGTAGCGGTGGGGGAGAGCAGTACTTC. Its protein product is CASSLQGGSGGGEQYF.

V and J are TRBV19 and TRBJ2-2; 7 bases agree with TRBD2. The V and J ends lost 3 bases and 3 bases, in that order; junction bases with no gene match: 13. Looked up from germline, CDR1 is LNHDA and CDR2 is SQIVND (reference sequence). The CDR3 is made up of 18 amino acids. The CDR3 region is CASSMIFGLAEYTGELFF. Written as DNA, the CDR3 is TGTGCCAGTAGTATGATTTTTGGTCTAGCGGAGTACACCGGGGAGCTGTTTTTT. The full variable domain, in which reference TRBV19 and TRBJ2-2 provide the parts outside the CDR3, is DGGITQSPKYLFRKEGQNVTLSCEQNLNHDAMYWYRQDPGQGLRLIYYSQIVNDFQKGDIAEGYSVSREKKESFPLTVTSAQKNPTAFYLCASSMIFGLAEYTGELFFGEGSRLTVL.

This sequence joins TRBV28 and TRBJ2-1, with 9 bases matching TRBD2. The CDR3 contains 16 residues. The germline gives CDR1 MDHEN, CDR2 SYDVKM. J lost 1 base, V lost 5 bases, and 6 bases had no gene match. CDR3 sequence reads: CASSALAGSSYNEQFF. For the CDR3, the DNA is TGTGCCAGCAGTGCGCTAGCGGGAAGTTCCTACAATGAGCAGTTCTTC.

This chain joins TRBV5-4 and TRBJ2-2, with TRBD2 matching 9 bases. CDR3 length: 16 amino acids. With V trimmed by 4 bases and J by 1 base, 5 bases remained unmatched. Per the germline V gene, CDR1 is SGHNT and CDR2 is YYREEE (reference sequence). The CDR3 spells CASSPGTSRNTGELFF. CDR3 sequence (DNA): TGTGCCAGCAGCCCGGGGACTAGCAGGAACACCGGGGAGCTGTTTTTT.

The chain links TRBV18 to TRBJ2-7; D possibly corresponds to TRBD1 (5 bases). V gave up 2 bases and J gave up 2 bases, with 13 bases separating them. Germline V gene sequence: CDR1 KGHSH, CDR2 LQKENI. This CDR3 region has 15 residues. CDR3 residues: CASSPKGFQTYEQYF. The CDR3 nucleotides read TGTGCCAGCTCACCAAAGGGGTTTCAAACCTACGAGCAGTACTTC.

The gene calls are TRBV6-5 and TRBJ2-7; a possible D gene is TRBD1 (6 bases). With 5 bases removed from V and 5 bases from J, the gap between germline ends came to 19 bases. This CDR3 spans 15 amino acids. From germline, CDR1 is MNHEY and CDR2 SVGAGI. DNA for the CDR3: TGTGCCAGCAGTCCGCAGGGGACGTCTTCCCACGAGCAGTACTTC. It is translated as CASSPQGTSSHEQYF.

This chain's CDR3 is CASSSGTPYNEQFF. The CDR3, as DNA: TGTGCCAGCAGCAGCGGGACCCCCTACAATGAGCAGTTCTTC. The chain combines TRBV7-6 with TRBJ2-1, with 7 nucleotides matching TRBD2. Germline V CDR1 and CDR2: SGHVS, FNYEAQ. The CDR3 length is 14 residues. The V and J ends lost 5 bases and 2 bases, in that order; junction bases with no gene match: 3.

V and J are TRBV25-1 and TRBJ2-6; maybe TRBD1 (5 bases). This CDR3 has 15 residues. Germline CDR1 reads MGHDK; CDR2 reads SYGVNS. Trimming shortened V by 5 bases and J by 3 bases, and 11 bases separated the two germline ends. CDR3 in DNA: TGTGCCAGCAGTAAGTCAGGGTATGGGGCCAACGTCCTGACTTTC. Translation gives CASSKSGYGANVLTF.

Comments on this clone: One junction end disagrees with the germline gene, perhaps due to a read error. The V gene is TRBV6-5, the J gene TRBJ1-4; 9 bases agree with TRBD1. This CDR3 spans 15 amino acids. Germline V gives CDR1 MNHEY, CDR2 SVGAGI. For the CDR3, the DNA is TGTGCCGGCAGTTACCCGAGACAGGGGGATGAAAAACTGTTTTTT. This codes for CAGSYPRQGDEKLFF.